The clone carrying this TCR beta chain has just one count. Its matching antigen is unknown. The source of the sample is a study of PD-1 blockade in classical Hodgkin lymphoma. Study-wide background: Intravenous delivery of nivolumab at 3 mg/kg to patients occurred every 2 weeks.

V lost 3 bases, J lost 1 base, and 15 bases lay in between. The CDR3 has 17 amino acids. From germline, CDR1 is MGHRA and CDR2 YSYEKL. In every patient, relapse followed autologous stem cell transplantation, while exposure to brentuximab vedotin differed. Overall study findings and caveats: Still unresolved is the cause of the repertoire differences, which may be disease activity or prior therapy. Relapsed/refractory patients reportedly had lower baseline diversity than newly diagnosed patients.

TCRdb's copy holds only in-frame clones and misses some; the assay was immunoSEQ multiplex PCR. Counted here are 25,000 to 35,000 clones, 75% to 90% occurring once; the ten biggest clones make up about a fifth. The sample here was peripheral blood mononuclear cells (PBMCs), taken before the second cycle of nivolumab. This clonotype was sampled from a human donor with classical Hodgkin lymphoma. V gene TRBV4-1 combines with J gene TRBJ2-2, with TRBD2 as a possible D gene (5 bases). The CDR3 bases are TGCGCCAGCAGCCACCCTCTTTGGACTGAGAACACCGGGGAGCTGTTTTTT. It is translated as CASSHPLWTENTGELFF.